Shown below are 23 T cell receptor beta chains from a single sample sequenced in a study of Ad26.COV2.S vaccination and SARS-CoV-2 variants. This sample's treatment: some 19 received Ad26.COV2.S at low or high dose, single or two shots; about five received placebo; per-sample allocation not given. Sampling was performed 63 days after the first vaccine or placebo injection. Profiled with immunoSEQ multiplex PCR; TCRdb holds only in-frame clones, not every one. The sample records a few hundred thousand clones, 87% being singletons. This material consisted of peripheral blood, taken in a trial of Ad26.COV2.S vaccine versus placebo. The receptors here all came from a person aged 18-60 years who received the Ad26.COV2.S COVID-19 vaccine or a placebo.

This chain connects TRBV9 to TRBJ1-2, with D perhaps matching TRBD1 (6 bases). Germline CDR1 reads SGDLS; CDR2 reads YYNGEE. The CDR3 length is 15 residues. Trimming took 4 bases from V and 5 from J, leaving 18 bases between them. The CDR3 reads CASSPSLGRGYGYTF. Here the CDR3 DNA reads TGTGCCAGCAGCCCCTCTCTCGGCAGGGGATATGGCTACACCTTC.

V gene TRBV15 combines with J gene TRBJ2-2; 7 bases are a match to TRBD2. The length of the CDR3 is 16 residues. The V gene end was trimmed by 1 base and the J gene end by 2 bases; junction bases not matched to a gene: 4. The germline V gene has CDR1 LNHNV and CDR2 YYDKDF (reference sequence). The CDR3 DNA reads TGTGCCACCAGCAGAGCACGACTAGCTAACACCGGGGAGCTGTTTTTT. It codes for CATSRARLANTGELFF.

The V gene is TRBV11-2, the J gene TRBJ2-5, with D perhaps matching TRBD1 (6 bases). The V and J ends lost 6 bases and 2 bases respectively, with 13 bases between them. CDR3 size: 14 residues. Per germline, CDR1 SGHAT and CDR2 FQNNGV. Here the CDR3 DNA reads TGTGCCAGCAGAGAGGTCAGGGGTCAAGAGACCCAGTACTTC. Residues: CASREVRGQETQYF. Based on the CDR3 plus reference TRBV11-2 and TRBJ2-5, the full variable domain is EAGVAQSPRYKIIEKRQSVAFWCNPISGHATLYWYQQILGQGPKLLIQFQNNGVVDDSQLPKDRFSAERLKGVDSTLKIQPAKLEDSAVYLCASREVRGQETQYFGPGTRLLVL.

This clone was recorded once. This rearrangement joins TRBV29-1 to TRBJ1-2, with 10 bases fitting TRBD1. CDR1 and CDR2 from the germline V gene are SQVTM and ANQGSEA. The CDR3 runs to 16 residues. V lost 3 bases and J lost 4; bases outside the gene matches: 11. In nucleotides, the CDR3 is TGCAGCGTTGACCCCCGACAGGGGGCATTATTCTATGGCTACACCTTC. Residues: CSVDPRQGALFYGYTF.

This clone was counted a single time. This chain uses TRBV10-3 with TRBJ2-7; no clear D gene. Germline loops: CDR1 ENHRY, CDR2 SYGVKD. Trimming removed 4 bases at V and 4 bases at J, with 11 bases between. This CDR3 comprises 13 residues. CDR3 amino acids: CAISVGSGYEQYV. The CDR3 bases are TGTGCCATCAGTGTGGGATCCGGGTACGAGCAGTACGTC.

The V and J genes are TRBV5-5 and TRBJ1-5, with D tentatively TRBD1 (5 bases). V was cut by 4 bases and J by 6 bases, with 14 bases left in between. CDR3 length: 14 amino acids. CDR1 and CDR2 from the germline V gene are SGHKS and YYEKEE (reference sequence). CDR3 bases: TGTGCCAGCAGCACCCAACACGGGACTCAGCCCCAGCATTTT. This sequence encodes CASSTQHGTQPQHF. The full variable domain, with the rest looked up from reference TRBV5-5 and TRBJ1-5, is DAGVTQSPTHLIKTRGQQVTLRCSPISGHKSVSWYQQVLGQGPQFIFQYYEKEERGRGNFPDRFSARQFPNYSSELNVNALLLGDSALYLCASSTQHGTQPQHFGDGTRLSIL.

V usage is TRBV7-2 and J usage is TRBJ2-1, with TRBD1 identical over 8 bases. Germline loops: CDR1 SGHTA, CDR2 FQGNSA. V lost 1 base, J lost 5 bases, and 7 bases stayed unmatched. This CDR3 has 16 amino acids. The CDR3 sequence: CASSLGPGGPNNEQFF. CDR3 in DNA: TGTGCCAGCAGCTTAGGCCCAGGGGGCCCAAACAATGAGCAGTTCTTC.

This CDR3 reads CASSRRDSNRNEQFF. The CDR3 DNA sequence: TGTGCCAGCAGCCGACGGGACAGTAATAGAAATGAGCAGTTCTTC. The V and J genes are TRBV11-3 and TRBJ2-1, with TRBD1 matching 7 bases. The germline V gene has CDR1 SGHNT and CDR2 YENEEA. V gave up 5 bases and J gave up 7 bases; unmatched junction bases: 11. The CDR3 consists of 15 residues.

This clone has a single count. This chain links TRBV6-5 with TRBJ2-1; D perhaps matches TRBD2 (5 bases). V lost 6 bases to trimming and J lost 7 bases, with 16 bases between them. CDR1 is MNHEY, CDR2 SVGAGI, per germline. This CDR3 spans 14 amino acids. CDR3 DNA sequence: TGTGCCAGCAGGCCAGAACTAGGAAGGAATGAGCAGTTCTTC. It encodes CASRPELGRNEQFF.

CDR3 in DNA: TGCGCCAGCAGCTATGGGGCCCTCTCCTACGAGCAGTACTTC. It yields the protein CASSYGALSYEQYF. The chain links TRBV4-1 to TRBJ2-7; D is possibly TRBD1 (5 bases). The CDR3 loop spans 14 amino acids. The V and J ends lost 5 bases and 0 bases respectively, with 11 bases between them. Germline CDR1 reads MGHRA; CDR2 reads YSYEKL.

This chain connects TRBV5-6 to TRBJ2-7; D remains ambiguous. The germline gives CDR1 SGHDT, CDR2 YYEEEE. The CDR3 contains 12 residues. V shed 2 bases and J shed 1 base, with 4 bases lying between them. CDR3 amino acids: CASSFVSYEQYF. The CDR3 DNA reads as TGTGCCAGCAGCTTTGTTTCCTACGAGCAGTACTTC.

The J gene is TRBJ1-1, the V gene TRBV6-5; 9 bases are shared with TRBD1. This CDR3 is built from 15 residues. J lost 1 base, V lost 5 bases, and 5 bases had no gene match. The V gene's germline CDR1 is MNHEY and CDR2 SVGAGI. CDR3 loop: CASSNTGGPNTEAFF. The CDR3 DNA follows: TGTGCCAGCAGTAACACAGGGGGCCCGAACACTGAAGCTTTCTTT.

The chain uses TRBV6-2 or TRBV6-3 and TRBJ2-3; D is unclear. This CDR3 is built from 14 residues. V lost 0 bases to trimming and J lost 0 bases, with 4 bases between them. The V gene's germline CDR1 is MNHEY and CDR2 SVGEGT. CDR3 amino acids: CASSYSTSTDTQYF. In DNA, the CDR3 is TGTGCCAGCAGTTACTCGACTAGCACAGATACGCAGTATTTT.

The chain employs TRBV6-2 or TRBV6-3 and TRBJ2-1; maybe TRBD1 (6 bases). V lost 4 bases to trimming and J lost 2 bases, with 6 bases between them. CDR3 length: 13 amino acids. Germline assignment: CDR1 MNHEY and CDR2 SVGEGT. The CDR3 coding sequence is TGTGCCAGCAGTTGGGGGCCCTACAATGAGCAGTTCTTC. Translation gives CASSWGPYNEQFF.

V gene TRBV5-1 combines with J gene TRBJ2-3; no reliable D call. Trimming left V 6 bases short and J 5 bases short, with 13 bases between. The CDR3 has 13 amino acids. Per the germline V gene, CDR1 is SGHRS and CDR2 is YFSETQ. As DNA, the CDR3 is TGCGCCAGCACCTTAGGGAAGGAAGATACGCAGTATTTT. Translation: CASTLGKEDTQYF.

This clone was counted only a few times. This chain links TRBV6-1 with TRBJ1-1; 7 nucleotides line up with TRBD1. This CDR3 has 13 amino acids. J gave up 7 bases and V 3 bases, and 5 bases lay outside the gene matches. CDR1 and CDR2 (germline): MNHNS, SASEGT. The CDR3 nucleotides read TGTGCCAGCAGTGAGTACAGGGGAGTTGAAGCTTTCTTT. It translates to CASSEYRGVEAFF.

CDR3 nucleotides: TGTGCCACCAGTGATAGGACAGGGGGGCGGGATACGCAGTATTTT. The encoded protein is CATSDRTGGRDTQYF. J is TRBJ2-3 and V is TRBV24-1, with 10 bases fitting TRBD1. CDR1 is KGHDR and CDR2 is SFDVKD in the germline V gene. The CDR3 has 15 residues. V shed 3 bases and J 6 bases; nucleotides not matched to a gene: 5.

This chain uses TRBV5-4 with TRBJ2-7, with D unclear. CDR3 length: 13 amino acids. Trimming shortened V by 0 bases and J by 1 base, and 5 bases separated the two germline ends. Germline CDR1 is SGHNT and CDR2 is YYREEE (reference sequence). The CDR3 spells CASSLVGSYEQYF. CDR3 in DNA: TGTGCCAGCAGCTTGGTCGGGTCCTACGAGCAGTACTTC.

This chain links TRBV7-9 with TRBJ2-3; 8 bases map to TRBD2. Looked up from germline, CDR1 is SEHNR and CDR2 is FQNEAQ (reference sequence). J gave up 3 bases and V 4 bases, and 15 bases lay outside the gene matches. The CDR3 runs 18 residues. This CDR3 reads CASSSILTSGGPTDTQYF. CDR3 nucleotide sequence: TGTGCCAGCAGCTCGATCCTTACTAGCGGAGGACCAACAGATACGCAGTATTTT. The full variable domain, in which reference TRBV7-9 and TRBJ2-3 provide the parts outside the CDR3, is DTGVSQNPRHKITKRGQNVTFRCDPISEHNRLYWYRQTLGQGPEFLTYFQNEAQLEKSRLLSDRFSAERPKGSFSTLEIQRTEQGDSAMYLCASSSILTSGGPTDTQYFGPGTRLTVL.

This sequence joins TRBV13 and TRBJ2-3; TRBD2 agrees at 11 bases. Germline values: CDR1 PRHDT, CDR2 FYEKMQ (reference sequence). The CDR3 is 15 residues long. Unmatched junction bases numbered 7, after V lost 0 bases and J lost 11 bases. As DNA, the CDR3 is TGTGCCAGCAGCTTAGGGACTAGCGGGGCCTTGGGGCAGTATTTT. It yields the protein CASSLGTSGALGQYF.

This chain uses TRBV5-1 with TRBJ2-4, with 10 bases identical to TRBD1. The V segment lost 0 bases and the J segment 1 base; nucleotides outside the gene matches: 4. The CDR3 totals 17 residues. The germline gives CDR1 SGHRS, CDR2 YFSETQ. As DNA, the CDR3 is TGCGCCAGCAGCTTGGGACAGGGGGCCCTTGCCAAAAACATTCAGTACTTC. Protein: CASSLGQGALAKNIQYF.

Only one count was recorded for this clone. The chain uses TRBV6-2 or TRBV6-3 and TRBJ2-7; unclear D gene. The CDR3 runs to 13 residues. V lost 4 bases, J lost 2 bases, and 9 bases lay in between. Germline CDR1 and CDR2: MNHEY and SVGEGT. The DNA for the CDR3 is TGTGCCAGCAGTTTATATTTAGCCTACGAGCAGTACGTC. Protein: CASSLYLAYEQYV.

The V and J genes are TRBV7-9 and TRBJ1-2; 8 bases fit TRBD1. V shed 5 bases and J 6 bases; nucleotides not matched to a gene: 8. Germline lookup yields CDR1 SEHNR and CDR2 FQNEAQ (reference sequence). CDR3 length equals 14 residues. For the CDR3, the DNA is TGTGCCAGCAGCCGCCTGACAGGGGACGATGGCTACACCTTC. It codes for CASSRLTGDDGYTF.